The 9 T cell receptor beta chains presented below share a single source sample, sequenced in a study of CD8 T cells in Susac syndrome (dated by TCRdb to the late 2010s). The library was generated by the immunoSEQ multiplex PCR assay. RNA was extracted using the RNeasy kit, and about 0.45 to 1 microgram was reverse transcribed with random hexamers. TCRdb passed the public sequencing reads through fastp at Q25 and MiXCR, retaining productive beta sequences. Identical CDR3 protein sequences are pooled into one entry, listed with their most common genes and DNA. The sample has about 120,000 distinct CDR3 sequences on record, roughly 94% of them singletons. The ten largest account for 0.095% to 0.1% of the sample. Sequenced material: CD4+ T cells from PBMCs. The receptors were gathered from a human donor in good health.

The chain combines TRBV18 with TRBJ2-2; possibly TRBD2 for D (6 bases). CDR1 and CDR2 (germline): KGHSH, LQKENI. The V end was cut by 0 bases, the J end by 1 base, with 9 bases between. This CDR3 region has 16 residues. The CDR3 region is CASSPPSRENTGELFF. DNA for the CDR3: TGTGCCAGCTCACCACCGTCGCGGGAGAACACCGGGGAGCTGTTTTTT.

The gene calls are TRBV6-1 and TRBJ2-5, with D maybe TRBD1 (6 bases). CDR1 is MNHNS, CDR2 SASEGT, per germline. Trimming stripped 3 bases from V and 1 base from J, with 9 bases between. CDR3 length: 14 amino acids. CDR3 sequence (DNA): TGTGCCAGCAGTGACGGACAGAGCCAAGAGACCCAGTACTTC. Translated: CASSDGQSQETQYF.

This chain uses TRBV21-1 with TRBJ1-5. TRBV21-1 is a pseudogene segment. CDR3 length: 15 residues. CDR3: CASSKGGPGSQPQHF. The CDR3 DNA reads as TGTGCCAGCAGCAAGGGAGGGCCAGGGAGTCAGCCCCAGCATTTT.

This chain joins TRBV27 and TRBJ2-7; D is undetermined. CDR1 is MNHEY and CDR2 is SMNVEV in the germline V gene (reference sequence). V was trimmed by 6 bases and J by 4 bases, leaving 13 bases between them. The CDR3 runs 13 residues. CDR3 nucleotide sequence: TGTGCCAGCAGCGGTAATAGTCAGTACGAGCAGTACTTC. It translates to CASSGNSQYEQYF.

This rearrangement joins TRBV18 to TRBJ2-2, with TRBD1 identical over 7 bases. Germline V gene sequence: CDR1 KGHSH, CDR2 LQKENI. CDR3 size: 16 residues. Germline trimming cut 5 bases from V and 2 bases from J; bases unmatched to any gene: 8. The CDR3 sequence: CASSKSGTDNTGELFF. The CDR3 bases are TGTGCCAGCTCAAAGTCCGGGACAGATAACACCGGGGAGCTGTTTTTT. The variable domain in full, completed from reference TRBV18 and TRBJ2-2, reads NAGVMQNPRHLVRRRGQEARLRCSPMKGHSHVYWYRQLPEEGLKFMVYLQKENIIDESGMPKERFSAEFPKEGPSILRIQQVVRGDSAAYFCASSKSGTDNTGELFFGEGSRLTVL.

CDR3 in amino acids: CASSKRDRPSEQYF. Written as DNA, the CDR3 is TGTGCCAGTAGTAAGAGGGACAGGCCTTCCGAGCAGTACTTC. The chain couples TRBV19 to TRBJ2-7; 8 bases fit TRBD1. Trimming took 4 bases from V and 6 from J; bases not matched to a gene: 8. Germline V gene lookup returns CDR1 LNHDA and CDR2 SQIVND (reference sequence). The length of the CDR3 is 14 residues.

The V gene is TRBV7-9, the J gene TRBJ2-1; 9 nucleotides align to TRBD2. V shed 2 bases, J shed 7 bases, and the junction held 3 bases outside the gene matches. The CDR3 sequence is 14 residues long. Per germline, CDR1 SEHNR and CDR2 FQNEAQ (reference sequence). CDR3 DNA sequence: TGTGCCAGCAGCTTATCTAGCGGGGTTAATGAGCAGTTCTTC. Translating it yields CASSLSSGVNEQFF. The full variable domain, rest sourced from reference TRBV7-9 and TRBJ2-1, is DTGVSQNPRHKITKRGQNVTFRCDPISEHNRLYWYRQTLGQGPEFLTYFQNEAQLEKSRLLSDRFSAERPKGSFSTLEIQRTEQGDSAMYLCASSLSSGVNEQFFGPGTRLTVL.

Only one count was recorded for this clonotype. The genes are TRBV29-1 and TRBJ2-5; 13 bases map to TRBD2. Trimming cost V 4 bases and J 5 bases; bases outside gene matches: 4. Germline V gene sequence: CDR1 SQVTM, CDR2 ANQGSEA. The CDR3 runs to 14 residues. CDR3 sequence: CSVVGTSGMETQYF. The CDR3 nucleotides are TGCAGCGTTGTAGGGACTAGCGGGATGGAGACCCAGTACTTC.

The chain carries TRBV3-1 and TRBJ2-1; the match to TRBD2 covers 11 bases. V lost 4 bases, J lost 9 bases, and 8 bases stayed unmatched. This CDR3 spans 15 amino acids. Germline assignment: CDR1 LGHDT and CDR2 YNNKEL (reference sequence). For the CDR3, the DNA is TGTGCCAGCAGCCGCCCTAGCGGGAGGACTGGTGAGCAGTTCTTC. This gives the protein CASSRPSGRTGEQFF.